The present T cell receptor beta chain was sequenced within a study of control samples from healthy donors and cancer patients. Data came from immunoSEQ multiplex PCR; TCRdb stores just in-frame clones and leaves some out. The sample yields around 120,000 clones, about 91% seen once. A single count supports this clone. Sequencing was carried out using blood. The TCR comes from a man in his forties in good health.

The CDR3 DNA follows: TGTGCCAGCAGTTTAAGACAGGGAAAGGGACAGCCCCAGCATTTT. It specifies CASSLRQGKGQPQHF. V usage is TRBV28 and J usage is TRBJ1-5; 7 bases line up with TRBD1. J gave up 7 bases and V 2 bases, and 8 bases lay outside the gene matches. Germline loops: CDR1 MDHEN, CDR2 SYDVKM. This CDR3 comprises 15 residues.